This TCR beta chain was captured by sequencing in a study of control samples from healthy donors and cancer patients. The table came from immunoSEQ multiplex PCR; TCRdb's copy has only in-frame clones and leaves some out. Of 69,000 or so clones in the sample, roughly 93% are singletons; the top ten hold 2.8%. The TCR comes from a woman aged 25 to 39 in good health. Input material: blood.

The CDR3: CASSSPGQRTYEQYF. The CDR3 region has the DNA TGTGCCAGCAGTAGCCCCGGACAGAGGACCTACGAGCAGTACTTC. The rearrangement links TRBV6-2 or TRBV6-3 to TRBJ2-7, with D maybe TRBD1 (6 bases). Germline lookup yields CDR1 MNHEY and CDR2 SVGEGT. V gave up 5 bases and J gave up 2 bases, with 16 bases separating them. This CDR3 region has 15 residues.